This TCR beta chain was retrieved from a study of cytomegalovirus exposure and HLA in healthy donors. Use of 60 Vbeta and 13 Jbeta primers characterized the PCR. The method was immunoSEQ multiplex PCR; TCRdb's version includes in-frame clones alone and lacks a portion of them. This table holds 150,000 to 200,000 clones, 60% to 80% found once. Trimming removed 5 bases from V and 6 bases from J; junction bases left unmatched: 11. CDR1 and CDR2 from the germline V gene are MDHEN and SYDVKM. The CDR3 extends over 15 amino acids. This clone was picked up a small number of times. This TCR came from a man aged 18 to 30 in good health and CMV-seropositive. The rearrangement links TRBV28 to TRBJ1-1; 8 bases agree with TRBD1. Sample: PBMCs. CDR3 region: CASSQHLRGHAEAFF. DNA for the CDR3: TGTGCCAGCAGTCAACACCTCAGGGGGCACGCTGAAGCTTTCTTT.